This T cell receptor (beta chain) was sequenced during a study of T cell repertoires in cytomegalovirus infection. Background on the study: CMV epitopes that were recently identified and HLA-C-restricted were used alongside well-studied HLA-B-restricted ones. Public TCR beta signatures provided an indication of both CMV infection and a matching HLA type.

Notes on the study in general: Individuals carrying CMV plus the relevant HLA were identified by cumulative frequency of public TCR beta families. There were HLA-C-restricted CMV-specific TCR beta clonotypes dominating the ex vivo response.

This clonotype has only a few counts. The antigen remains unidentified. Its ends do not fully match the called genes, so a read error is possible. TCRdb re-called the reads through MiXCR, storing one row per CDR3 protein. The sample shows 84,000 or so distinct CDR3 sequences, about half of them seen only once. The length of the CDR3 is 17 residues. Germline lookup yields CDR1 SGHRS and CDR2 YFSETQ. The receptor comes from a human donor in good health (CMV status not recorded). Some clones in this sample may be carry-over from other donors' samples. The sample in question was CD8+ T cells from cultured PBMCs, obtained from culture after CMV antigen stimulation. This chain connects TRBV5-1 to TRBJ2-7; 15 positions agree with TRBD2. The CDR3 DNA follows: TGCGCTAGCAGCTTCGGACTAGCGGGAGGGAATTCCTACGAGCAGTACTTC. The encoded protein is CASSFGLAGGNSYEQYF. Filled out from reference TRBV5-1 and TRBJ2-7, the complete variable domain reads KAGVTQTPRYLIKTRGQQVTLSCSPISGHRSVSWYQQTPGQGLQFLFEYFSETQRNKGNFPGRFSGRQFSNSRSEMNVSTLELGDSALYLCASSFGLAGGNSYEQYFGPGTRLTVT.